Below are 27 T cell receptor beta chains sequenced from a single sample in a study of T cells in Graves' hyperthyroidism and ophthalmopathy. Regions amplified from RNA transcripts were the TCR beta CDR3 regions. The HTBI primer set was used in a first-round RT-PCR of the TCR CDR3. One entry per CDR3 protein results from TCRdb running MiXCR on the multiplex PCR reads. Among hundreds of thousands of distinct CDR3 sequences listed, 16% were seen once. Sample: blood. The receptors were sampled from a woman in her twenties or thirties with Graves' hyperthyroidism.

The chain is built from TRBV20-1 and TRBJ2-3; perhaps TRBD2 as D (5 bases). The CDR3 extends over 15 amino acids. From germline, CDR1 is DFQATT and CDR2 SNEGSKA (reference sequence). Trimming took 0 bases from V and 2 from J, leaving 12 bases between them. CDR3 loop: CSARDEERTTDTQYF. In DNA, the CDR3 is TGCAGTGCTAGAGATGAGGAGCGGACCACAGATACGCAGTATTTT.

This clonotype was seen a few times. This chain uses TRBV7-9 with TRBJ2-7; D is perhaps TRBD2 (5 bases). The CDR3 contains 15 residues. Germline CDR1 and CDR2: SEHNR and FQNEAQ (reference sequence). V lost 7 bases to trimming and J lost 5 bases, with 21 bases between them. The CDR3 spells CASTSGDGRRNEQYF. For the CDR3, the DNA is TGTGCCAGCACTTCGGGTGACGGACGGAGGAACGAGCAGTACTTC.

This clonotype has a count of ten or more. The chain has TRBV3-1 and TRBJ2-7; possibly TRBD1 or TRBD2 for D (5 bases each). This CDR3 is built from 15 residues. Germline CDR1 is LGHDT and CDR2 is YNNKEL (reference sequence). V lost 5 bases, J lost 3 bases, and 17 bases lay in between. The CDR3 protein is CASSSRMGRDYEQYF. DNA for the CDR3: TGTGCCAGCAGCTCCCGGATGGGACGGGACTACGAGCAGTACTTC.

At least ten counts were recorded for this clonotype. CDR3 nucleotide sequence: TGTGCCAGCAGCTCCAGGGGCGGAGGCTACACCTTC. Residues: CASSSRGGGYTF. The chain recombines TRBV7-9 with TRBJ1-2, with D perhaps matching TRBD1 (6 bases). Germline CDR1 reads SEHNR; CDR2 reads FQNEAQ (reference sequence). CDR3 length: 12 residues. The V and J ends lost 4 bases and 8 bases respectively, with 11 bases between them. The whole variable domain, filled in from reference TRBV7-9 and TRBJ1-2, reads DTGVSQNPRHKITKRGQNVTFRCDPISEHNRLYWYRQTLGQGPEFLTYFQNEAQLEKSRLLSDRFSAERPKGSFSTLEIQRTEQGDSAMYLCASSSRGGGYTFGSGTRLTVV.

V is TRBV29-1 and J is TRBJ2-2, with no clear D. Per the germline V gene, CDR1 is SQVTM and CDR2 is ANQGSEA. The CDR3 extends over 15 amino acids. The V end lost 5 bases, the J end lost 0 bases, and 13 bases lay between the germline ends. Here the CDR3 DNA reads TGCAGCGTTCCACGGTTAACCTCGAACACCGGGGAGCTGTTTTTT. Its protein product is CSVPRLTSNTGELFF.

This clonotype has just a few counts. V is TRBV7-8 and J is TRBJ2-1; TRBD2 aligns across 8 bases. V shed 4 bases and J 3 bases; nucleotides not matched to a gene: 5. The CDR3 spans 15 residues. The germline V gene has CDR1 SGHVS and CDR2 FQNEAQ. The CDR3 region is CASSSTSVFYNEQFF. The CDR3 nucleotides are TGTGCCAGCAGCTCGACTAGCGTCTTCTACAATGAGCAGTTCTTC. The variable domain in full, with the rest retrieved from reference TRBV7-8 and TRBJ2-1, is GAGVSQSPRYKVAKRGQDVALRCDPISGHVSLFWYQQALGQGPEFLTYFQNEAQLDKSGLPSDRFFAERPEGSVSTLKIQRTQQEDSAVYLCASSSTSVFYNEQFFGPGTRLTVL.

This clonotype was counted ten times or more. The chain couples TRBV6-6 to TRBJ2-7, with D perhaps TRBD2 (6 bases). Germline V gives CDR1 MNHNY, CDR2 SVGAGI (reference sequence). Trimming stripped 0 bases from V and 1 base from J, with 22 bases between. This CDR3 region has 19 residues. CDR3 amino acids: CASSYSSGVWGESSYEQYF. The CDR3 DNA follows: TGTGCCAGCAGTTACTCGTCGGGAGTTTGGGGGGAGTCATCCTACGAGCAGTACTTC.

There are many counts of this clonotype. The V call is TRBV6-5, the J call TRBJ2-1; D possibly corresponds to TRBD2 (6 bases). The V end lost 2 bases, the J end lost 5 bases, and 13 bases lay between the germline ends. Germline values: CDR1 MNHEY, CDR2 SVGAGI. The CDR3 is made up of 15 amino acids. The CDR3, as DNA: TGTGCCAGCAGTTACAGGTTGTGGAGGGACAATGAGCAGTTCTTC. Translating it yields CASSYRLWRDNEQFF.

This clonotype came up a few times. The gene calls are TRBV28 and TRBJ2-2; D might be TRBD2 (5 bases). Germline V gives CDR1 MDHEN, CDR2 SYDVKM. Trimming removed 8 bases at V and 1 base at J, with 14 bases between. The CDR3 runs 15 residues. CDR3: CASGKGLVNTGELFF. CDR3 in DNA: TGTGCCAGCGGAAAAGGACTCGTGAACACCGGGGAGCTGTTTTTT.

This clonotype was recorded many times. The chain is built from TRBV7-9 and TRBJ2-3; D is unresolved. V gave up 4 bases and J gave up 2 bases, with 13 bases separating them. Per the germline V gene, CDR1 is SEHNR and CDR2 is FQNEAQ (reference sequence). CDR3 length equals 15 residues. The CDR3 region is CASSSRQILTDTQYF. The CDR3 DNA follows: TGTGCCAGCAGCTCCCGACAAATACTCACAGATACGCAGTATTTT. Full variable domain (remainder filled in from reference TRBV7-9 and TRBJ2-3): DTGVSQNPRHKITKRGQNVTFRCDPISEHNRLYWYRQTLGQGPEFLTYFQNEAQLEKSRLLSDRFSAERPKGSFSTLEIQRTEQGDSAMYLCASSSRQILTDTQYFGPGTRLTVL.

The gene calls are TRBV9 and TRBJ2-1; a weak D match, TRBD2 (5 bases). CDR1 and CDR2 (germline): SGDLS, YYNGEE. Deletions cut 0 bases from V and 0 bases from J, with 10 bases between. This CDR3 spans 16 amino acids. CDR3 nucleotide sequence: TGTGCCAGCAGCGTAGCTGGAAGCGGCTCCTACAATGAGCAGTTCTTC. Its translation is CASSVAGSGSYNEQFF.

Comment on this clonotype: Since a much larger clone is just one base distant, this may be a read error. The gene calls are TRBV28 and TRBJ2-7; no clear D gene. The CDR3 runs 12 residues. The germline gives CDR1 MDHEN, CDR2 SYDVKM. Here the CDR3 reads CAGSFSTYEQYF. In DNA, the CDR3 is TGTGCCGGCAGTTTCTCGACCTACGAGCAGTACTTC.

This clonotype has ten or more counts. The chain employs TRBV6-1 and TRBJ2-1; D gene ambiguous. Trimming cost V 4 bases and J 4 bases, with 17 bases left between them. The CDR3 runs 16 residues. In germline, CDR1 is MNHNS, CDR2 SASEGT. CDR3 protein: CASSGHQVPPYNEQFF. CDR3 bases: TGTGCCAGCAGTGGCCACCAGGTACCCCCATACAATGAGCAGTTCTTC.

This clonotype was seen repeatedly, ten times or more. The J gene is TRBJ2-1, the V gene TRBV18; D might be TRBD2 (5 bases). The ends were cut back, 0 bases at V and 6 bases at J, with 6 bases in the middle. CDR3 length: 13 amino acids. CDR1 and CDR2 from the germline V gene are KGHSH and LQKENI. The DNA of the CDR3 is TGTGCCAGCTCACCACCAGGGAGCAATGAGCAGTTCTTC. This gives the protein CASSPPGSNEQFF.

Ten or more counts support this clonotype. This chain joins TRBV12-3 or TRBV12-4 and TRBJ2-3; 9 bases align to TRBD2. Germline trimming cut 5 bases from V and 3 bases from J; bases unmatched to any gene: 9. The CDR3 runs to 16 residues. CDR3 in amino acids: CASSGSSGSVTDTQYF. In nucleotides, the CDR3 is TGTGCCAGCAGTGGTAGTAGCGGGAGTGTTACAGATACGCAGTATTTT.

This clonotype was detected a few times. This may arise from a read error, as a much more abundant clone is one base away. The chain couples TRBV12-3 or TRBV12-4 to TRBJ2-5, with D uncertain. Trimming took 4 bases from V and 7 from J, leaving 10 bases between them. CDR3 length equals 12 residues. The CDR3 DNA follows: TGTGCCAGCAGTTCCCCGTTGGGGACCCAGTACTTC. Its protein product is CASSSPLGTQYF.

Comment on this clonotype: This may be a read error, as it is one base from a much larger clone. This chain links TRBV2 with TRBJ2-1; 9 nucleotides match TRBD1. This CDR3 region has 12 residues. Trimming took 6 bases from V and 12 from J; bases not matched to a gene: 6. Germline CDR1 and CDR2: SNHLY and FYNNEI. CDR3 DNA: TGTGCCAGCAGCTCAATGGACAGGGGGCAGTTCTTC. Amino acids: CASSSMDRGQFF.

The table lists this clonotype with many counts. The CDR3 DNA sequence: TGTGCCAGCAGTTGGGAACGACAGGGAGGCACTGAAGCTTTCTTT. It yields the protein CASSWERQGGTEAFF. The chain uses TRBV6-1 and TRBJ1-1, with 7 bases lining up with TRBD1. The CDR3 totals 15 residues. CDR1 is MNHNS and CDR2 is SASEGT in the germline V gene. With 5 bases clipped from V and 4 bases from J, the junction kept 10 bases outside the gene matches.

This clonotype has ten or more counts. The gene calls are TRBV29-1 and TRBJ2-5, with D possibly TRBD1 on 5 matching bases. Per germline, CDR1 SQVTM and CDR2 ANQGSEA. This CDR3 comprises 13 residues. The V and J ends lost 4 bases and 2 bases respectively, with 11 bases between them. The CDR3 sequence is CSVGSRAQETQYF. The CDR3 nucleotides read TGCAGCGTTGGATCCAGGGCGCAAGAGACCCAGTACTTC.

This clonotype was recorded a few times. The rearrangement joins TRBV20-1 to TRBJ2-3, with D unresolved. With 2 bases removed from V and 0 bases from J, the gap between germline ends came to 12 bases. This CDR3 spans 15 amino acids. Germline assignment: CDR1 DFQATT and CDR2 SNEGSKA (reference sequence). CDR3 coding DNA: TGCAGTGCTAGAAGTGCGAGCGATAGCACAGATACGCAGTATTTT. The encoded protein is CSARSASDSTDTQYF.

This clonotype was detected only a few times. The rearrangement uses TRBV14 and TRBJ2-1, with D possibly TRBD2 on 5 matching bases. V lost 2 bases to trimming and J lost 5 bases, with 19 bases between them. The CDR3 runs to 17 residues. Germline V CDR1 and CDR2: SGHDN, FVKESK. The CDR3 here is CASSQLFRDRGHNEQFF. CDR3 coding DNA: TGTGCCAGCAGCCAACTATTCCGGGATAGAGGGCACAATGAGCAGTTCTTC. Combining the CDR3 with reference TRBV14 and TRBJ2-1 gives the whole variable domain EAGVTQFPSHSVIEKGQTVTLRCDPISGHDNLYWYRRVMGKEIKFLLHFVKESKQDESGMPNNRFLAERTGGTYSTLKVQPAELEDSGVYFCASSQLFRDRGHNEQFFGPGTRLTVL.

This clonotype was picked up many times. J is TRBJ2-5 and V is TRBV28, with D perhaps given as TRBD1 or TRBD2 (5 bases each). Deletions cut 7 bases from V and 5 bases from J, with 20 bases between. The germline V gene encodes CDR1 MDHEN and CDR2 SYDVKM. This CDR3 contains 15 residues. The CDR3 spells CASNRPGPIGETQYF. The CDR3 coding sequence is TGTGCCAGCAATAGACCGGGACCCATCGGGGAGACCCAGTACTTC.

This clonotype was counted ten times or more. The chain employs TRBV2 and TRBJ2-7; 7 bases are a match to TRBD2. CDR1 and CDR2 (germline): SNHLY, FYNNEI. After removal of 4 bases from V and 0 bases from J, the junction contained 3 bases not matched to a gene. The CDR3 extends over 14 amino acids. CDR3 in amino acids: CASSGGRFSYEQYF. CDR3 in DNA: TGTGCCAGCAGTGGCGGGAGATTCTCCTACGAGCAGTACTTC.

The table lists this clonotype with many counts. The rearrangement joins TRBV2 to TRBJ2-1; D is undetermined. The V and J ends lost 8 bases and 4 bases respectively, with 6 bases between them. The CDR3 sequence is 11 residues long. Germline loops: CDR1 SNHLY, CDR2 FYNNEI. The CDR3 DNA reads TGTGCCAGCGGGCGGTACAATGAGCAGTTCTTC. It codes for CASGRYNEQFF.

This clonotype was seen many times. J is TRBJ2-7 and V is TRBV7-9; 10 bases agree with TRBD1. CDR3 length: 15 amino acids. Germline values: CDR1 SEHNR, CDR2 FQNEAQ (reference sequence). The junction had 6 bases not matched to a gene; V was cut back by 5 bases and J by 2 bases. CDR3: CASSVSGTGAYEQYF. The CDR3 DNA reads as TGTGCCAGCAGCGTGTCCGGGACAGGGGCCTACGAGCAGTACTTC.

This clonotype appeared many times. The chain is built from TRBV9 and TRBJ2-2; D gene ambiguous. The CDR3 totals 11 residues. The germline gives CDR1 SGDLS, CDR2 YYNGEE. With 0 bases removed from V and 8 bases from J, the gap between germline ends came to 2 bases. The CDR3 reads CASSVGGELFF. The CDR3 nucleotides read TGTGCCAGCAGCGTAGGGGGGGAGCTGTTTTTT.

This clonotype occurred many times. The chain joins TRBV27 to TRBJ1-5; 9 nucleotides align to TRBD1. V was clipped by 9 bases and J by 7 bases; unmatched bases: 7. Germline CDR1 is MNHEY and CDR2 is SMNVEV (reference sequence). The CDR3 is 13 residues long. The CDR3 spells CASGRDRVQPQHF. Here the CDR3 DNA reads TGTGCCAGTGGGAGGGACAGGGTACAGCCCCAGCATTTT.